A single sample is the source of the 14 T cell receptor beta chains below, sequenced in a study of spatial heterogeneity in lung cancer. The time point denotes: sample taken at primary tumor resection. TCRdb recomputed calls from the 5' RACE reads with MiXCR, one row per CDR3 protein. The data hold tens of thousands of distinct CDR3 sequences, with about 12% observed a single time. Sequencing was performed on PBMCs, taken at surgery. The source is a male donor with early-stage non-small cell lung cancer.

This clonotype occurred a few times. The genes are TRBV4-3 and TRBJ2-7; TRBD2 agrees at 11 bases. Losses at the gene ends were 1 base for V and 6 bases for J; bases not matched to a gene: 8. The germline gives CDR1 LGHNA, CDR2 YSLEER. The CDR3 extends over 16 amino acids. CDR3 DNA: TGCGCCAGCAGCCAAGTTTTAGCGGGAGGGCCAGGCGAGCAGTACTTC. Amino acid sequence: CASSQVLAGGPGEQYF.

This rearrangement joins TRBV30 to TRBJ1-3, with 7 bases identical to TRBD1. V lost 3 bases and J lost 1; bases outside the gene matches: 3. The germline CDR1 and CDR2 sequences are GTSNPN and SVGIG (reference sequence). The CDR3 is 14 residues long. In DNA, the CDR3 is TGTGCCTGGAGCCTGACAGGGTCTGGAAACACCATATATTTT. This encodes CAWSLTGSGNTIYF.

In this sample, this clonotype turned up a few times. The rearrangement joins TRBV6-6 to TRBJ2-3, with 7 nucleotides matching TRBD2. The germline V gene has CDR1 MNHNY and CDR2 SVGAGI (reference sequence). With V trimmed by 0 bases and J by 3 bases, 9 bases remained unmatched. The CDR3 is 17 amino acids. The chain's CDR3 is CASSYSWPGGGTDTQYF. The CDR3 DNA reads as TGTGCCAGCAGTTACTCCTGGCCGGGAGGAGGTACAGATACGCAGTATTTT.

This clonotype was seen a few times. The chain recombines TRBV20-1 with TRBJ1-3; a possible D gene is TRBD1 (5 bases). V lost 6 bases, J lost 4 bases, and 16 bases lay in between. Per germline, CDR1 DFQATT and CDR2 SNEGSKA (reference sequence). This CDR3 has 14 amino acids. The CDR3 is CSARGETAGNTIYF. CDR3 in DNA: TGCAGTGCCCGGGGCGAGACGGCCGGAAACACCATATATTTT.

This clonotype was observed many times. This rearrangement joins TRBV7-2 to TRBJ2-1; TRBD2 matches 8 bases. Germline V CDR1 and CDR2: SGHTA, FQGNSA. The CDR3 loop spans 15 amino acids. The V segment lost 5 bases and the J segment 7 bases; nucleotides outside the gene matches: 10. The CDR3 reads CASSPRRTSWNEQFF. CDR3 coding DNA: TGTGCCAGCAGCCCTCGCCGGACTAGCTGGAATGAGCAGTTCTTC.

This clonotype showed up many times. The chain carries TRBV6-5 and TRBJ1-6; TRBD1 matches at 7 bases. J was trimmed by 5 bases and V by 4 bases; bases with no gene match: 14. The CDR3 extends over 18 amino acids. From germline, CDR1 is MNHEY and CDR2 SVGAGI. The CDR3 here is CASSFSNTLQGNNSPLHF. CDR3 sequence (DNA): TGTGCCAGCAGTTTTTCGAATACCCTACAGGGGAATAATTCACCCCTCCACTTT.

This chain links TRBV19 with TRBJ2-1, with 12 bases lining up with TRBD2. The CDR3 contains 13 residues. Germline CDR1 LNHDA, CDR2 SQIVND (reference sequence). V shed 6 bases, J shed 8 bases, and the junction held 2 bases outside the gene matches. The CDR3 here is CASRTSGRYEQFF. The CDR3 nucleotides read TGTGCCAGTAGGACTAGCGGGAGATATGAGCAGTTCTTC. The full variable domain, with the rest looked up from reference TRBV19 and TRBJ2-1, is DGGITQSPKYLFRKEGQNVTLSCEQNLNHDAMYWYRQDPGQGLRLIYYSQIVNDFQKGDIAEGYSVSREKKESFPLTVTSAQKNPTAFYLCASRTSGRYEQFFGPGTRLTVL.

CDR3 sequence: CASSQVATGEWNEQYF. CDR3 in DNA: TGTGCCAGCAGCCAAGTGGCGACAGGGGAATGGAACGAGCAGTACTTC. The chain links TRBV3-1 to TRBJ2-7; 8 bases map to TRBD1. The J segment lost 5 bases and the V segment lost 1 base, leaving 10 bases of the junction unmatched. CDR1 is LGHDT, CDR2 YNNKEL, per germline (reference sequence). The CDR3 is 16 residues long.

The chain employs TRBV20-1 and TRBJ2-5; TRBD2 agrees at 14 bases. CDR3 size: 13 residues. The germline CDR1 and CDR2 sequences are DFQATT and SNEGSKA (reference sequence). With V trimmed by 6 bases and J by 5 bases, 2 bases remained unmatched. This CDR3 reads CSARTSGRETQYF. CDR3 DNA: TGCAGTGCCCGGACTAGCGGGAGGGAGACCCAGTACTTC.

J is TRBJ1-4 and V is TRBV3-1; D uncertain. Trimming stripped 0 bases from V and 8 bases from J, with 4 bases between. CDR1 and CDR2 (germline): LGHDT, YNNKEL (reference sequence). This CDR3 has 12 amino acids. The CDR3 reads CASSQDREKLFF. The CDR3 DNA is TGTGCCAGCAGCCAAGATAGGGAAAAACTGTTTTTT.

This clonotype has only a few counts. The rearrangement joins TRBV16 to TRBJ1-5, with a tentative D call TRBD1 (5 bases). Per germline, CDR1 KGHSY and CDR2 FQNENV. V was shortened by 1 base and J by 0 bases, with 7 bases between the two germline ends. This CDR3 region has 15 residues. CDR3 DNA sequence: TGTGCCAGCAGCCAATTGGGGGGTAGCAATCAGCCCCAGCATTTT. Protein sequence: CASSQLGGSNQPQHF.

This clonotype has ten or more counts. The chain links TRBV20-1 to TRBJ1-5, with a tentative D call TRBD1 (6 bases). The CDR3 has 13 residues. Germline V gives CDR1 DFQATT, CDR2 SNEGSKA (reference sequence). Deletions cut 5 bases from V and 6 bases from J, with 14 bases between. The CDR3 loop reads CSAARTAPQPQHF. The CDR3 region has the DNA TGCAGTGCTGCCCGGACAGCCCCTCAGCCCCAGCATTTT.

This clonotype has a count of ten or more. CDR3 sequence (DNA): TGTGCCAGCAGCCAAGTTTATATGACTCCTACTGAAGCTTTCTTT. Protein: CASSQVYMTPTEAFF. The rearrangement uses TRBV3-1 and TRBJ1-1, with D uncertain. The germline V and J ends were trimmed by 1 base and 5 bases, with 14 bases remaining between them. Germline V lookup: CDR1 LGHDT, CDR2 YNNKEL (reference sequence). The CDR3 is made up of 15 amino acids.

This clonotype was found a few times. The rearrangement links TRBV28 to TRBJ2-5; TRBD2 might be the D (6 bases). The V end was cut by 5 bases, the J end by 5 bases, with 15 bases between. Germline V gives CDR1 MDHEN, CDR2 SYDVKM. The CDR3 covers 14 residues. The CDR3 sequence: CASSPSVILETQYF. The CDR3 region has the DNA TGTGCCAGCAGTCCTAGCGTGATCCTGGAGACCCAGTACTTC.